This T cell receptor beta chain stems from a study of blood T cells in healthy people across ages. Regarding the study as a whole: Calculation of diversity from one million T cells yielded estimates considered to be underestimates.

The second PCR ran roughly 6 to 11 cycles with a sample-barcoded 5' primer and J-beta primers. Template switching added a 12-random-nucleotide identifier to every cDNA molecule. One entry per CDR3 protein, called by TCRdb with MiXCR from the 5' RACE reads. The sample has approximately 1,700,000 distinct CDR3 sequences, approximately 40% seen once. Germline V gene sequence: CDR1 LGHDT, CDR2 YNNKEL (reference sequence). This CDR3 region has 15 residues. A remark on this clonotype: Its specificity is not known.

The genes are TRBV3-1 and TRBJ2-7; D could derive from TRBD1 or TRBD2 (5 bases each). The DNA matches TRBJ2-5 better at its end, which makes the J call doubtful. This clonotype originated in a human donor in good health. The sample consisted of blood. The CDR3 DNA follows: TGTGCCAGCAGCCCCTCAGGGAGTGGGAAGGAGACCCAGTACTTC. Encoded protein: CASSPSGSGKETQYF.